The source of this T cell receptor (beta chain) is a study of cytomegalovirus exposure and HLA in healthy donors. Study-level points and caveats: CMV antigen specificity was confirmed in vitro for a few CMV-associated chains. Productive rates of about 87% or about 30% were seen for most TCR beta V segments in an earlier analysis. Researchers reportedly found TCR beta sequences accurately predicted most subjects' HLA-A and HLA-B alleles. Some V segments (TRBV6-2 and TRBV6-3 among them) were excluded as indistinguishable.

Worth noting for this clone: Antigen: not known.

Primers included in the PCR were 60 Vbeta and 13 Jbeta primers. Produced via immunoSEQ multiplex PCR; TCRdb's table is partial and in-frame only. The sample lists approximately 77,000 clones; approximately 78% were seen once. V gave up 1 base and J gave up 5 bases; unmatched junction bases: 9. The CDR3 runs 16 residues. Germline CDR1 is LNHDA and CDR2 is SQIVND (reference sequence). The source is a man between 40 and 49 years old in good health and CMV-seronegative. The sequenced sample was PBMCs. The chain links TRBV19 to TRBJ2-3, with TRBD1 identical over 7 bases. The CDR3 DNA reads TGTGCCAGTAGTATAGTAGTCAAGCGACAGGGAGATACGCAGTATTTT. Amino acid sequence: CASSIVVKRQGDTQYF.